Listed here are 13 T cell receptor beta chains from one sample, sequenced in a study of blood T cell repertoires in COVID-19. The repertoire was sequenced with immunoSEQ multiplex PCR; TCRdb's copy has only in-frame clones and lacks some. The repertoire holds 100,000 to 150,000 clones, with around nine tenths as singletons. Sequences were obtained from peripheral blood. The source is a woman aged 70-85 years with COVID-19, enrolled during active disease.

This clone has just one count. V is TRBV10-3 and J is TRBJ1-1; D may be TRBD1 (5 bases). V gave up 11 bases and J gave up 0 bases, with 7 bases separating them. In germline, CDR1 is ENHRY, CDR2 SYGVKD. The CDR3 loop spans 11 amino acids. CDR3 coding DNA: TGTGCCGCAGGGATGAACACTGAAGCTTTCTTT. It encodes CAAGMNTEAFF.

This clone was picked up a small number of times. The CDR3 nucleotides are TGTGCCAGCAGTGGGCAGGGCGCTCAGCCCCAGCATTTT. Its protein is CASSGQGAQPQHF. This sequence joins TRBV2 and TRBJ1-5; D possibly corresponds to TRBD1 (5 bases). Germline loops: CDR1 SNHLY, CDR2 FYNNEI. Between the trimmed V and J ends, which lost 4 bases and 6 bases, there was a span of 10 bases. The CDR3 is made up of 13 amino acids.

This rearrangement joins TRBV6-4 to TRBJ1-2, with TRBD1 identical over 12 bases. Germline loops: CDR1 MRHNA, CDR2 SNTAGT. Trimming cost V 6 bases and J 2 bases; bases outside gene matches: 13. The CDR3 contains 18 residues. The CDR3: CASRGKGQGAAPNYGYTF. The CDR3 nucleotides are TGTGCCAGCAGGGGTAAGGGACAGGGGGCGGCCCCAAACTATGGCTACACCTTC.

The V and J genes are TRBV5-4 and TRBJ1-6, with D perhaps TRBD1 (6 bases). This CDR3 is built from 15 residues. Trimming took 3 bases from V and 7 from J, leaving 14 bases between them. CDR1 and CDR2 (germline): SGHNT, YYREEE (reference sequence). CDR3 protein: CASSSAGTQNSPLHF. The CDR3 region has the DNA TGTGCCAGCAGCTCCGCCGGGACACAAAATTCACCCCTCCACTTT. The full variable domain, in which reference TRBV5-4 and TRBJ1-6 provide the parts outside the CDR3, is ETGVTQSPTHLIKTRGQQVTLRCSSQSGHNTVSWYQQALGQGPQFIFQYYREEENGRGNFPPRFSGLQFPNYSSELNVNALELDDSALYLCASSSAGTQNSPLHFGNGTRLTVT.

This clone was counted a few times. The rearrangement links TRBV10-3 to TRBJ1-5; D possibly corresponds to TRBD1 (5 bases). V dropped 10 bases and J dropped 2 bases, with 12 bases sitting between them. The CDR3 covers 13 residues. Per germline, CDR1 ENHRY and CDR2 SYGVKD. The DNA of the CDR3 is TGTGCCACCCGCCAACAGGGCAATCAGCCCCAGCATTTT. Translating it yields CATRQQGNQPQHF.

The V and J genes are TRBV5-1 and TRBJ1-1; maybe TRBD1 (6 bases). The CDR3 is 15 residues long. Germline-derived CDR1 and CDR2 are SGHRS and YFSETQ. V was shortened by 10 bases and J by 1 base, with 20 bases between the two germline ends. Written as DNA, the CDR3 is TGCGCCTGCCGGGCTACGAGGGGGAGGAACACTGAAGCTTTCTTT. Protein sequence: CACRATRGRNTEAFF.

The chain uses TRBV9 and TRBJ1-2; TRBD1 might be the D (6 bases). The CDR3 runs 15 residues. Germline CDR1 is SGDLS and CDR2 is YYNGEE. V gave up 4 bases and J gave up 2 bases, with 15 bases separating them. The CDR3 region has the DNA TGTGCCAGCAGCCCTTCAGGACAGATCAACTATGGCTACACCTTC. Translation: CASSPSGQINYGYTF.

V is TRBV14 and J is TRBJ2-3; 9 bases are a match to TRBD2. Germline values: CDR1 SGHDN, CDR2 FVKESK. J was trimmed by 2 bases and V by 3 bases; bases with no gene match: 9. The CDR3 is made up of 17 amino acids. The CDR3 bases are TGTGCCAGCAGCCAGATCTTCAGCGGGGGGCTCACAGATACGCAGTATTTT. Its protein product is CASSQIFSGGLTDTQYF.

The chain combines TRBV28 with TRBJ1-2, with D perhaps TRBD1 (6 bases). Germline V gene sequence: CDR1 MDHEN, CDR2 SYDVKM. The CDR3 extends over 14 amino acids. V lost 3 bases and J 3 bases, leaving 11 bases between the germline ends. The CDR3 reads CASSFSGTHYGYTF. The CDR3 nucleotides read TGTGCCAGCAGTTTTTCTGGGACACACTATGGCTACACCTTC.

This rearrangement joins TRBV4-1 to TRBJ1-3; D is unresolved. CDR3 size: 14 residues. V lost 0 bases to trimming and J lost 4 bases, with 7 bases between them. Germline-derived CDR1 and CDR2 are MGHRA and YSYEKL. As DNA, the CDR3 is TGCGCCAGCAGCCAAGATTTCCGGGGAAACACCATATATTTT. Translated, it gives CASSQDFRGNTIYF.

This rearrangement joins TRBV19 to TRBJ1-1; 8 bases align to TRBD1. V dropped 5 bases and J dropped 4; count of bases not matched to a gene: 6. The V gene's germline CDR1 is LNHDA and CDR2 SQIVND (reference sequence). The CDR3 covers 14 residues. Here the CDR3 DNA reads TGTGCCAGTAGTCTTCAGGGGGCCGGCACTGAAGCTTTCTTT. It codes for CASSLQGAGTEAFF.

The chain has TRBV18 and TRBJ1-1; the match to TRBD1 covers 9 bases. The CDR3 totals 15 residues. The V and J ends lost 2 bases and 4 bases, in that order; junction bases with no gene match: 5. In germline, CDR1 is KGHSH, CDR2 LQKENI. The CDR3 coding sequence is TGTGCCAGCTCACCAGTGACAGGGGGGAGCACTGAAGCTTTCTTT. It specifies CASSPVTGGSTEAFF.

This rearrangement joins TRBV4-2 to TRBJ2-1, with TRBD2 identical over 8 bases. Germline trimming cut 0 bases from V and 10 bases from J; bases unmatched to any gene: 8. This CDR3 spans 15 amino acids. Per the germline V gene, CDR1 is LGHNA and CDR2 is YNFKEQ. The chain's CDR3 is CASSQDIGGAWEQFF. The CDR3 nucleotides are TGTGCCAGCAGCCAAGATATCGGGGGGGCCTGGGAGCAGTTCTTC.